This passage covers 7 T cell receptor beta chains from one sample sequenced in a study of T-cell memory formation after mild COVID-19. MiXCR was run by TCRdb on the 5' RACE reads, yielding one entry per CDR3 protein. Here the sample spans 210,000 or so distinct CDR3 sequences, 27% being singletons. The sample taken for sequencing was PBMCs or a T cell subset sorted from them (not recorded which). These receptors were collected from an adult woman who had mild COVID-19 (a few samples of this study predate the infection). Cell type and time point are not known.

The chain has TRBV18 and TRBJ2-1; D gene ambiguous. Germline V gives CDR1 KGHSH, CDR2 LQKENI. The V end lost 6 bases, the J end lost 4 bases, and 13 bases lay between the germline ends. The CDR3 spans 14 residues. The CDR3 DNA sequence: TGTGCCAGCTCCCTCTATAAGGAGTACAATGAGCAGTTCTTC. Translation gives CASSLYKEYNEQFF. Filled out from reference TRBV18 and TRBJ2-1, the complete variable domain reads NAGVMQNPRHLVRRRGQEARLRCSPMKGHSHVYWYRQLPEEGLKFMVYLQKENIIDESGMPKERFSAEFPKEGPSILRIQQVVRGDSAAYFCASSLYKEYNEQFFGPGTRLTVL.

This rearrangement joins TRBV12-3 or TRBV12-4 to TRBJ2-7; D is unclear. Between the trimmed V and J ends, which lost 6 bases and 7 bases, there was a span of 7 bases. CDR3 length: 10 residues. CDR3 sequence reads: CASSSSEQYF. CDR3 DNA: TGTGCCAGCAGCTCCTCAGAGCAGTACTTC.

CDR3 amino acids: CASSHRVSPPQHF. For the CDR3, the DNA is TGTGCCAGCAGCCACAGGGTTTCCCCTCCCCAGCATTTT. The chain carries TRBV3-1 and TRBJ1-5; D possibly corresponds to TRBD1 (5 bases). Trimming removed 3 bases at V and 10 bases at J, with 13 bases between. The V gene's germline CDR1 is LGHDT and CDR2 YNNKEL (reference sequence). This CDR3 region has 13 residues.

The sample holds a few counts of this clonotype. The CDR3 sequence: CASSFSGAGQPQHF. Written as DNA, the CDR3 is TGTGCCAGCAGTTTTTCTGGGGCGGGACAGCCCCAGCATTTT. This chain links TRBV27 with TRBJ1-5, with a weak D call TRBD1 (5 bases). Germline loops: CDR1 MNHEY, CDR2 SMNVEV (reference sequence). The V end lost 3 bases, the J end lost 7 bases, and 13 bases lay between the germline ends. The CDR3 totals 14 residues.

The CDR3 loop is CASSATRGGQGVAEAFF. The CDR3 DNA reads as TGTGCCAGCAGTGCCACTAGGGGGGGACAGGGTGTCGCTGAAGCTTTCTTT. The rearrangement joins TRBV12-3 or TRBV12-4 to TRBJ1-1; 9 bases align to TRBD1. V trimming: 5 bases; J trimming: 6 bases; junction bases outside the gene matches: 16. CDR3 length equals 17 residues.

This clonotype has only a few counts. This chain uses TRBV24-1 with TRBJ2-3; a possible D gene is TRBD1 (5 bases). Trimming left V 5 bases short and J 0 bases short, with 8 bases between. This CDR3 has 14 amino acids. The germline CDR1 and CDR2 sequences are KGHDR and SFDVKD. The DNA for the CDR3 is TGTGCCACCAGTGGCCCAGGGAGCACAGATACGCAGTATTTT. This sequence encodes CATSGPGSTDTQYF.

This clonotype was counted a few times. This chain connects TRBV29-1 to TRBJ1-2; TRBD1 aligns across 9 bases. CDR1 SQVTM and CDR2 ANQGSEA come from the germline V gene. The CDR3 extends over 13 amino acids. V shed 3 bases and J 7 bases; nucleotides not matched to a gene: 6. CDR3 loop: CSVDYRGLGGYTF. Here the CDR3 DNA reads TGCAGCGTTGACTACAGGGGGCTCGGTGGCTACACCTTC. The full variable domain, its missing parts supplied by reference TRBV29-1 and TRBJ1-2, is SAVISQKPSRDICQRGTSLTIQCQVDSQVTMMFWYRQQPGQSLTLIATANQGSEATYESGFVIDKFPISRPNLTFSTLTVSNMSPEDSSIYLCSVDYRGLGGYTFGSGTRLTVV.